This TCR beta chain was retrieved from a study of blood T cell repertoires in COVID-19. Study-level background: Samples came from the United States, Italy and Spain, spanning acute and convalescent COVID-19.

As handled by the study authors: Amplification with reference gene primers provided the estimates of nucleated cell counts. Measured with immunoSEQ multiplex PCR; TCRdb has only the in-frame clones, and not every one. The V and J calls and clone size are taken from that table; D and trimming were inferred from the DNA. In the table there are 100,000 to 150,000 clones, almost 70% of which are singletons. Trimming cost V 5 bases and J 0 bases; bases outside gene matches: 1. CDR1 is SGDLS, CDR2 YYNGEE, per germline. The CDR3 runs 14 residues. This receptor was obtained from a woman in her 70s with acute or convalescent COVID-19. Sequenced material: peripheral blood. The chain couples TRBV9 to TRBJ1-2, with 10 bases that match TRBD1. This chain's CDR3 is CASRGQGTNYGYTF. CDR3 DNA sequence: TGTGCCAGCAGGGGACAGGGGACTAACTATGGCTACACCTTC.